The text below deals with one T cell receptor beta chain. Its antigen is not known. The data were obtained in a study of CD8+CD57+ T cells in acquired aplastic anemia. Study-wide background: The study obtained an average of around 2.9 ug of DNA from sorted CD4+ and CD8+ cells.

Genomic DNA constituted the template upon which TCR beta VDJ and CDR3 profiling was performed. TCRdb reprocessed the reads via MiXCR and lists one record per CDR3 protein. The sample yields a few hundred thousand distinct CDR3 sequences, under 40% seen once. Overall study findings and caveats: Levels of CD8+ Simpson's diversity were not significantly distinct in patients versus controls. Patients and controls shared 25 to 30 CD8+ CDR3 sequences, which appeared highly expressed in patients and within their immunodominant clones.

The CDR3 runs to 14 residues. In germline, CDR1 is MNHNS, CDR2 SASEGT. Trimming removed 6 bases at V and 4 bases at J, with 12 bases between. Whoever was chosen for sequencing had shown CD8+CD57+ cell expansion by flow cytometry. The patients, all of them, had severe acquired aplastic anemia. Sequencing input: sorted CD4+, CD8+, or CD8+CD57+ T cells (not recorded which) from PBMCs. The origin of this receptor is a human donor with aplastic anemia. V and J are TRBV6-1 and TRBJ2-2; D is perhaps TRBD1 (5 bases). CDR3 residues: CASSPDSFTGELFF. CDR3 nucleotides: TGTGCCAGCAGCCCAGACAGTTTCACCGGGGAGCTGTTTTTT.